This T cell receptor beta chain was found in a study of blood T cell repertoires in COVID-19. CDR1 is SGHNT and CDR2 is YYREEE in the germline V gene (reference sequence). The CDR3 length is 16 residues. Losses at the gene ends were 0 bases for V and 6 bases for J; bases not matched to a gene: 6. Profiling relied on immunoSEQ multiplex PCR, and the TCRdb table lists in-frame clones only, not all of them. Of some 80,000 clones listed, roughly 88% are singletons. This clone has just one count. Specimen: peripheral blood. The chain joins TRBV5-4 to TRBJ1-6, with 7 bases identical to TRBD1. This receptor was identified in a human donor in a cohort sampled during active COVID-19. The CDR3 bases are TGTGCCAGCAGCTTGGGATCAGGGGGTTCTAATTCACCCCTCCACTTT. It is translated as CASSLGSGGSNSPLHF.